This T cell receptor beta chain derives from a study of blood T cell repertoires in COVID-19. Turning to the study itself: PBMCs, B-cell-depleted T cells, or T cells were the source of the cDNA or gDNA that made up the material.

In the authors' methods: Estimation of nucleated cell counts relied on the amplification of reference gene primers. Sequenced by immunoSEQ multiplex PCR; TCRdb stores in-frame clones only, minus some. V and J calls and clone size are copied from that table; D and trimming were computed from the DNA. The sample lists 250,000 to 300,000 clones, 75% to 90% occurring once. The CDR3 consists of 16 residues. The V end lost 0 bases, the J end lost 0 bases, and 10 bases lay between the germline ends. Germline V gene data show CDR1 as LGHDT and CDR2 as YNNKEL (reference sequence). The rearrangement links TRBV3-1 (or the pseudogene TRBV3-2) to TRBJ2-3, with D possibly being TRBD1 (5 bases). This receptor was identified in a woman aged 45-65 years who had recovered from COVID-19. Material: peripheral blood. The CDR3 spells CASSQDLTGSTDTQYF. In DNA form, the CDR3 reads TGTGCCAGCAGCCAAGACTTAACAGGCAGCACAGATACGCAGTATTTT.